This T cell receptor (beta chain) was observed in a study of T-cell memory formation after mild COVID-19. Study at large: Most TCR clusters belonged to a single donor.

TCRdb fed the 5' RACE reads into MiXCR, producing one record per CDR3 protein. The table records approximately 150,000 distinct CDR3 sequences, 19% of them present only once. The germline V gene encodes CDR1 LGHNA and CDR2 YNFKEQ. The CDR3 covers 18 residues. V gave up 1 base and J gave up 0 bases, with 18 bases separating them. V usage is TRBV4-2 and J usage is TRBJ1-1; D not resolved. Sequenced: PBMCs or a T cell subset sorted from them (not recorded which). The receptor was isolated from an adult woman who had mild COVID-19 (a few samples of this study predate the infection). Cell type and time point are not known. The CDR3 protein is CASSQGRVGPLMNTEAFF. The CDR3 region has the DNA TGTGCCAGCAGCCAAGGGAGGGTTGGACCTCTCATGAACACTGAAGCTTTCTTT.